This paragraph reports one T cell receptor beta chain. The target antigen is unknown. In the library, each TCR cDNA molecule bore its own unique molecular identifier. TCRdb passed the 5' RACE reads through MiXCR, listing each CDR3 protein once. The sample has about 26,000 distinct CDR3 sequences; 9.5% to 15% are singletons. These data are taken from a study of spatial heterogeneity in lung cancer. Study-level findings and limits: The appearance of ubiquitous expanded tumor TCRs in blood was greater at resection than follow-up.

This CDR3 region has 13 residues. V gave up 6 bases and J gave up 0 bases; unmatched junction bases: 5. The germline CDR1 and CDR2 sequences are SQVTM and ANQGSEA. Time point defined: sample taken at primary tumor resection. Unsorted tumor, nontumor lung tissue or cryopreserved PBMC supplied the whole RNA. A total of more than 65 untreated early-stage non-small cell lung cancer patients served as donors. The sample consisted of PBMCs, taken at surgery. This chain uses TRBV29-1 with TRBJ2-7, with 7 bases lining up with TRBD2. This TCR was sampled from a female donor with early-stage non-small cell lung cancer. CDR3 residues: CSVGGTTSYEQYF. The CDR3 bases are TGCAGCGTGGGAGGGACTACCTCCTACGAGCAGTACTTC.